This T cell receptor beta chain was captured in a study of blood T cell repertoires in COVID-19. Study-wide context: Acute and convalescent COVID-19 samples came from the United States, Italy and Spain.

Data came from immunoSEQ multiplex PCR; TCRdb stores just in-frame clones and leaves some out. Of approximately 110,000 clones listed, 92% are singletons. Patients at the Seattle site were enrolled during active infection and followed longitudinally. Sequenced material: peripheral blood. The TCR comes from a man between 50 and 59 years old with COVID-19, enrolled during active disease.

CDR3 DNA: TGTGCCACCAGCAGAGGCGGTGCCCTAGCGGGACAAGAGACCCAGTACTTC. Amino acids: CATSRGGALAGQETQYF. J is TRBJ2-5 and V is TRBV15; TRBD2 matches 9 bases. The CDR3 consists of 17 residues. Germline V gene lookup returns CDR1 LNHNV and CDR2 YYDKDF (reference sequence). Germline trimming cut 1 base from V and 2 bases from J; bases unmatched to any gene: 8.